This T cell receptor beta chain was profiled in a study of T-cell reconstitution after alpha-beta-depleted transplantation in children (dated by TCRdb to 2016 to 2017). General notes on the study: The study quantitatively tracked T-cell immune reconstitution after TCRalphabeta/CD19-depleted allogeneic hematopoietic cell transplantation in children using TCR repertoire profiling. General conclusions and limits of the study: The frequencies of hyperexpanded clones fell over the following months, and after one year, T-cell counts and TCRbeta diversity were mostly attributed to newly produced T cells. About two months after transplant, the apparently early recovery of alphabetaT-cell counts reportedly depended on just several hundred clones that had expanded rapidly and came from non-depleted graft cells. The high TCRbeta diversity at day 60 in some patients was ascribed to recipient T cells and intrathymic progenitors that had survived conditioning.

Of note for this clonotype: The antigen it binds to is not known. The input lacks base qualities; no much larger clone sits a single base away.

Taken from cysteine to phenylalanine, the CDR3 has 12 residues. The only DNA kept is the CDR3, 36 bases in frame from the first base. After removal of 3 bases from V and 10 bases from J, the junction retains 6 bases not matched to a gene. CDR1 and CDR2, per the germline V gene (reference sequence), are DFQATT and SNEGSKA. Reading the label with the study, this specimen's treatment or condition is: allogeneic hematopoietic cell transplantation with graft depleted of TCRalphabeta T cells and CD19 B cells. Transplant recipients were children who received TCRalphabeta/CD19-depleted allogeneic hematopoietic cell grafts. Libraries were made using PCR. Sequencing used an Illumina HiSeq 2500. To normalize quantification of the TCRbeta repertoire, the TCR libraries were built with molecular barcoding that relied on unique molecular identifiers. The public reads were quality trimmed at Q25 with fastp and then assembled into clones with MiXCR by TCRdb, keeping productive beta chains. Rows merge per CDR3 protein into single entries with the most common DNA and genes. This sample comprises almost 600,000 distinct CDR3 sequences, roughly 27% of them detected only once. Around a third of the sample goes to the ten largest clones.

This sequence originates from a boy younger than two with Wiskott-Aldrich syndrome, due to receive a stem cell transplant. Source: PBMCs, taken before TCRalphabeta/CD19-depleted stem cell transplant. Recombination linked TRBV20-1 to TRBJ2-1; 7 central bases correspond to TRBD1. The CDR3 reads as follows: CSASRNRGEQFF. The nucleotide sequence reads TGCAGTGCTAGTCGTAACAGGGGCGAGCAGTTCTTC.